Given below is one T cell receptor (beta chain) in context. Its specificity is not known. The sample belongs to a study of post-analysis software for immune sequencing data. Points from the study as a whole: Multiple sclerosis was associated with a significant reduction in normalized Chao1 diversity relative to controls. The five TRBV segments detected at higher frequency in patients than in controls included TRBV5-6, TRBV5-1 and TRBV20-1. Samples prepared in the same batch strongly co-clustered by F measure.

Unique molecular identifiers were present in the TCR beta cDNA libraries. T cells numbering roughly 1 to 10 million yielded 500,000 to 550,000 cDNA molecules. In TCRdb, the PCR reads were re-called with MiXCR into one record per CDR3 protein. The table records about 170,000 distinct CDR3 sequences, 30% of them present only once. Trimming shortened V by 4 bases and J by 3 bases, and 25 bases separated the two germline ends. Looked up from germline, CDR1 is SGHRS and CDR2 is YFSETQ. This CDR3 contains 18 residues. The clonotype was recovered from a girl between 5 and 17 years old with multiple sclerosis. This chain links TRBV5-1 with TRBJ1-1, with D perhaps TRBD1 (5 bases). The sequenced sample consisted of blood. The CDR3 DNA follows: TGCGCCAGCAGCGGAACCACAGGACCCCTCAGTCCGGACACTGAAGCTTTCTTT. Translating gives CASSGTTGPLSPDTEAFF.